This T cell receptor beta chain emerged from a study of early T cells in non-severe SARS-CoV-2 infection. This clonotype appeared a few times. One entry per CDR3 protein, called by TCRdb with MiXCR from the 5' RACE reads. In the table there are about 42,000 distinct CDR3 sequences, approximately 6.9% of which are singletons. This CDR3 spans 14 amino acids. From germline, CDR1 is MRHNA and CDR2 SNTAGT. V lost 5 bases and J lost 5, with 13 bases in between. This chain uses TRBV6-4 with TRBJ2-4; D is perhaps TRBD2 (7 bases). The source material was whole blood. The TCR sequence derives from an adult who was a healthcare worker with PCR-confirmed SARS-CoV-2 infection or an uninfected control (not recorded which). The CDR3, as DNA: TGTGCCAGCAGTCCATTGGGGGGGCAAAACATTCAGTACTTC. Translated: CASSPLGGQNIQYF.